This T cell receptor beta chain was captured by sequencing in a study of control samples from healthy donors and cancer patients. Method: immunoSEQ multiplex PCR; TCRdb's copy keeps in-frame clones and lacks some. The table lists about 160,000 clones, approximately 96% of them singletons. The CDR3 has 14 residues. Trimming pared 0 bases from V and 5 bases from J, leaving 9 bases between. CDR1 and CDR2 (germline): SGHRS, YFSETQ. Source material: blood. This chain links TRBV5-1 with TRBJ1-5; D not certain. This clonotype was obtained from a woman in her thirties in good health. DNA for the CDR3: TGCGCCAGCAGCTTGGCGGGGTTATATCAGCCCCAGCATTTT. Encoded protein: CASSLAGLYQPQHF.